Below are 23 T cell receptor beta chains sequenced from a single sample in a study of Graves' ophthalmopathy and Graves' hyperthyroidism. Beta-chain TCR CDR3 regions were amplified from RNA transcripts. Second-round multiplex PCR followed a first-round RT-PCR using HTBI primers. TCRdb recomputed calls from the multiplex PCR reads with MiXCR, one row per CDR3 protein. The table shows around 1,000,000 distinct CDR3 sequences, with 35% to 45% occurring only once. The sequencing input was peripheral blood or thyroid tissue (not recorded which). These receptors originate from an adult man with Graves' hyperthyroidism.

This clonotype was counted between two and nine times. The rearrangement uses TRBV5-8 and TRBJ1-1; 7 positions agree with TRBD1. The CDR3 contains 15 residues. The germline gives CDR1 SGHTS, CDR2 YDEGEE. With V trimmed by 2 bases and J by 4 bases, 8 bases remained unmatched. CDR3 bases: TGTGCCAGCAGCTTCTACAGGGGCTTAAGCACTGAAGCTTTCTTT. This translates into CASSFYRGLSTEAFF.

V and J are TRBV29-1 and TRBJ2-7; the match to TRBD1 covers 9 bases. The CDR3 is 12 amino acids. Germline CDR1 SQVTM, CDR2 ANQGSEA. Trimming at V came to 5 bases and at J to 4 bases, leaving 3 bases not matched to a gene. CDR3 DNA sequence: TGCAGCGTTTCGGACAGGGGATACGAGCAGTACTTC. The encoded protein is CSVSDRGYEQYF.

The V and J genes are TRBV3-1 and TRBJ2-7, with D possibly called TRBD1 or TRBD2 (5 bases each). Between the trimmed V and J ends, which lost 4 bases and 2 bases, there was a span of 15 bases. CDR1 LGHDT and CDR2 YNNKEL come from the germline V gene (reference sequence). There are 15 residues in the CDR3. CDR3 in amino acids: CASSPQGPGTYEQYF. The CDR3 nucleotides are TGTGCCAGCAGCCCTCAGGGACCTGGAACCTACGAGCAGTACTTC.

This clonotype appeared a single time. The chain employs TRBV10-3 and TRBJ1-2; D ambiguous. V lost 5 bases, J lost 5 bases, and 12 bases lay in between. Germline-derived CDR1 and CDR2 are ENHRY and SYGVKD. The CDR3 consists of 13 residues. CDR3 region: CAISLLSEYGYTF. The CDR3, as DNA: TGTGCCATCAGTTTACTTTCCGAATATGGCTACACCTTC.

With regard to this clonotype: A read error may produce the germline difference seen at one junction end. This chain's CDR3 is CASSNSAGNTTYF. CDR3 in DNA: TGTGCCAGCAGTAATTCGGCCGGAAACACCACATATTTT. This chain uses TRBV6-5 with TRBJ1-3; D gene ambiguous. This CDR3 spans 13 amino acids. In germline, CDR1 is MNHEY, CDR2 SVGAGI.

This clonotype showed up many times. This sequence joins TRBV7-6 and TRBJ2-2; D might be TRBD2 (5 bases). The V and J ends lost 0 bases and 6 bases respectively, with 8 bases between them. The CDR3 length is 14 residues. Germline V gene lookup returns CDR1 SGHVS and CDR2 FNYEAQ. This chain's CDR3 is CASSLARGSGELFF. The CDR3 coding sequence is TGTGCCAGCAGCTTAGCTCGGGGTTCCGGGGAGCTGTTTTTT. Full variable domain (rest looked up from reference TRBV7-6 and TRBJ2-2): GAGVSQSPRYKVTKRGQDVALRCDPISGHVSLYWYRQALGQGPEFLTYFNYEAQQDKSGLPNDRFSAERPEGSISTLTIQRTEQRDSAMYRCASSLARGSGELFFGEGSRLTVL.

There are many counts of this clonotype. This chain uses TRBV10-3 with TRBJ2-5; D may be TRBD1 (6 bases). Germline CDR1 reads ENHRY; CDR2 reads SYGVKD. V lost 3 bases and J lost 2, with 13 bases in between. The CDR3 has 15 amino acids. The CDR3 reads CAISDDAGQQETQYF. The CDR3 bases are TGTGCCATCAGTGACGACGCAGGACAGCAAGAGACCCAGTACTTC.

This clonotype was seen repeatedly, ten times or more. The CDR3 spells CASSHNIYEQYF. CDR3 in DNA: TGTGCCAGCAGCCACAACATCTACGAGCAGTACTTC. The rearrangement joins TRBV14 to TRBJ2-7; no firm D call. Germline V gives CDR1 SGHDN, CDR2 FVKESK. The V and J ends lost 3 bases and 3 bases respectively, with 6 bases between them. The CDR3 has 12 residues. Full variable domain (outside the CDR3, taken from reference TRBV14 and TRBJ2-7): EAGVTQFPSHSVIEKGQTVTLRCDPISGHDNLYWYRRVMGKEIKFLLHFVKESKQDESGMPNNRFLAERTGGTYSTLKVQPAELEDSGVYFCASSHNIYEQYFGPGTRLTVT.

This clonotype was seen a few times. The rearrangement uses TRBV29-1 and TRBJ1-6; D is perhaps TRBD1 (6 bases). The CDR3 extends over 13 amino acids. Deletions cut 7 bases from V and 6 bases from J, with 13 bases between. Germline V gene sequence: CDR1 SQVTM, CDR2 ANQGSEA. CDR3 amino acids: CSGPRGVNSPLHF. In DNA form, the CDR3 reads TGCAGCGGTCCCAGGGGCGTTAATTCACCCCTCCACTTT.

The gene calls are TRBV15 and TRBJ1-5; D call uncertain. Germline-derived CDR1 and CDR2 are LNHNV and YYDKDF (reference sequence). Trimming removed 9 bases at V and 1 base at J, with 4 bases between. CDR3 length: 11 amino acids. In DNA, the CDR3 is TGTGCCACTCGAAGCAATCAGCCCCAGCATTTT. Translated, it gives CATRSNQPQHF. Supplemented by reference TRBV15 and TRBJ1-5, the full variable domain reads DAMVIQNPRYQVTQFGKPVTLSCSQTLNHNVMYWYQQKSSQAPKLLFHYYDKDFNNEADTPDNFQSRRPNTSFCFLDIRSPGLGDTAMYLCATRSNQPQHFGDGTRLSIL.

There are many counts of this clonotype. CDR3 DNA: TGTGCCAGCAGCCCCGGAGAGCTCGGATGGCCCCAGCATTTT. Residues: CASSPGELGWPQHF. J is TRBJ1-5 and V is TRBV12-3 or TRBV12-4, with D uncertain. This CDR3 comprises 14 residues. The V end lost 6 bases, the J end lost 9 bases, and 18 bases lay between the germline ends.

Here the CDR3 reads CASSQEGGLGWDQETQYF. DNA for the CDR3: TGCGCCAGCAGCCAAGAAGGCGGACTAGGATGGGACCAAGAGACCCAGTACTTC. The chain links TRBV4-1 to TRBJ2-5, with 7 nucleotides matching TRBD2. The CDR3 is 18 residues long. Trimming at V came to 0 bases and at J to 0 bases, leaving 10 bases not matched to a gene. CDR1 and CDR2 from the germline V gene are MGHRA and YSYEKL.

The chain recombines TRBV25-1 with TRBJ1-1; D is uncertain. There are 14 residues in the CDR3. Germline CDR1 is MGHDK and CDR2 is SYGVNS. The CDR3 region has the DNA TGTGCTAGAGATACGGATTCCTGGCGGACTGAAGCTTTCTTT. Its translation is CARDTDSWRTEAFF. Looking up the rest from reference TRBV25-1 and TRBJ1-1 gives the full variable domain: EADIYQTPRYLVIGTGKKITLECSQTMGHDKMYWYQQDPGMELHLIHYSYGVNSTEKGDLSSESTVSRIRTEHFPLTLESARPSHTSQYLCARDTDSWRTEAFFGQGTRLTVV.

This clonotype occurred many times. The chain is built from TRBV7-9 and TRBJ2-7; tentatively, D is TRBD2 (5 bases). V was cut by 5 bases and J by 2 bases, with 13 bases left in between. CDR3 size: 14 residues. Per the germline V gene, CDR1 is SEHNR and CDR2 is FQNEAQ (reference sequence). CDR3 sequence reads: CASSPHGITYEQYF. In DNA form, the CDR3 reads TGTGCCAGCAGCCCGCACGGGATTACCTACGAGCAGTACTTC.

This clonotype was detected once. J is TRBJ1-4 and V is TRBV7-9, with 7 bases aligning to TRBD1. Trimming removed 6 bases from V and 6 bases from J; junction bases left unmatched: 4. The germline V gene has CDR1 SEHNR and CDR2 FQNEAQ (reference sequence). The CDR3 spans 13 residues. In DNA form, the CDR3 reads TGTGCCAGCAGTCAGGGGGTTTATGAAAAACTGTTTTTT. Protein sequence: CASSQGVYEKLFF.

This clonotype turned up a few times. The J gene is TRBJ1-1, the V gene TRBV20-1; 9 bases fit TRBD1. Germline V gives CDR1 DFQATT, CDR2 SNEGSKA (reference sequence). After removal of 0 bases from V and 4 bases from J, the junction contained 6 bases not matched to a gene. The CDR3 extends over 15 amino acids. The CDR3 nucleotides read TGCAGTGCTAGAGATGGGGGGACAGGGACCACTGAAGCTTTCTTT. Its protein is CSARDGGTGTTEAFF.

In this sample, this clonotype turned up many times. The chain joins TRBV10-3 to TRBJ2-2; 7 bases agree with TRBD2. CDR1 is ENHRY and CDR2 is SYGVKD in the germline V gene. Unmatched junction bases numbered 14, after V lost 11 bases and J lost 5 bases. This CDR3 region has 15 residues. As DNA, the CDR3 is TGTGCCTCGCGTCTGGGGGGGAGGACGACCGGGGAGCTGTTTTTT. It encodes CASRLGGRTTGELFF.

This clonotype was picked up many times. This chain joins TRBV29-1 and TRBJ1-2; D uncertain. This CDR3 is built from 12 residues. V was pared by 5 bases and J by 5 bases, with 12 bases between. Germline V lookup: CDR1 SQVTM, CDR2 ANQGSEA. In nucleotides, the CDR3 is TGCAGCGTTCGGACCGGGTGGTATGGCTACACCTTC. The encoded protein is CSVRTGWYGYTF.

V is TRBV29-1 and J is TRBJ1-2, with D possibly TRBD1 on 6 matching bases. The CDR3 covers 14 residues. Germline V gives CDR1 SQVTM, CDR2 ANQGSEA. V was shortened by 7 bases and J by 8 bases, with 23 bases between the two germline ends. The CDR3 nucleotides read TGCAGCGATTCCCCTGGGGGGCAGATAGGGGGCTACACCTTC. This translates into CSDSPGGQIGGYTF.

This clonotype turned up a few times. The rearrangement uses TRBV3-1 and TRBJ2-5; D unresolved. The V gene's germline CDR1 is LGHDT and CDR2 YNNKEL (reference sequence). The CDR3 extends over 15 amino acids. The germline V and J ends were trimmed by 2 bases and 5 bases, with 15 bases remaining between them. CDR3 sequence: CASSQRTGQRETQYF. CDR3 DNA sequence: TGTGCCAGCAGCCAACGGACGGGCCAGAGGGAGACCCAGTACTTC.

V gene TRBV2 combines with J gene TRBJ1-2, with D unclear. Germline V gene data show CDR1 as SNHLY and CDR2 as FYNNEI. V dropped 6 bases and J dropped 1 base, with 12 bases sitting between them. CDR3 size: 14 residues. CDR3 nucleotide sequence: TGTGCCAGCAGCTACGACATGGGTAACTATGGCTACACCTTC. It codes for CASSYDMGNYGYTF.

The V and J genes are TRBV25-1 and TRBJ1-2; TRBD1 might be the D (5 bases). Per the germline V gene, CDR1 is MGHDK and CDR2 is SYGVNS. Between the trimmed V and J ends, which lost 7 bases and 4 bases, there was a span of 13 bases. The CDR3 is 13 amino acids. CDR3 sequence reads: CASTGPSGYGYTF. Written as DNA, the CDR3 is TGTGCCAGCACGGGGCCCTCGGGCTATGGCTACACCTTC.

The CDR3 sequence: CATSVEDRGTSSGNTIYF. CDR3 DNA: TGTGCCACCAGCGTTGAAGATCGGGGAACGAGCTCTGGAAACACCATATATTTT. This chain uses TRBV15 with TRBJ1-3; D is undetermined. The V gene's germline CDR1 is LNHNV and CDR2 YYDKDF (reference sequence). V was cut by 5 bases and J by 0 bases, with 20 bases left in between. This CDR3 is 18 amino acids long.